This entry concerns a single T cell receptor (beta chain). CDR1 is SGHDT and CDR2 is YYEEEE in the germline V gene. Deletions cut 4 bases from V and 8 bases from J, with 13 bases between. The CDR3 consists of 13 residues. These data are taken from a study of cytomegalovirus exposure and HLA in healthy donors. The PCR ran on 60 Vbeta and 13 Jbeta primers. Measured with immunoSEQ multiplex PCR; TCRdb has only the in-frame clones, and not every one. The sample lists over 150,000 clones, about 80% occurring once. This receptor was taken from a woman in her thirties in good health and CMV-seronegative. Sequenced: PBMCs. The gene calls are TRBV5-6 and TRBJ2-1; D might be TRBD2 (6 bases). The CDR3 loop is CASSPSEGYEQFF. The CDR3 DNA sequence: TGTGCCAGCAGCCCCTCGGAGGGCTATGAGCAGTTCTTC.